The 30 T cell receptor beta chains reported below all come from one sample, sequenced in a study of graft-versus-host responses after intestinal transplantation. These receptors are not linked to any known antigen. Libraries were prepared by immunoSEQ multiplex PCR; TCRdb keeps only in-frame clonotypes and omits some of them. The sample lists around 100,000 clones, under 95% occurring once. Source: unstimulated CD8+ T cells sorted from spleen or lymph node cells, taken before intestinal transplant. These receptors came from a human donor who received an intestinal transplant.

The V and J genes are TRBV2 and TRBJ1-4; D gene uncertain. The CDR3 sequence is 14 residues long. Germline values: CDR1 SNHLY, CDR2 FYNNEI. V was cut by 7 bases and J by 4 bases, with 13 bases left in between. CDR3 nucleotides: TGTGCCAGCATCACCCGGGGTCTTAATGAAAAACTGTTTTTT. It translates to CASITRGLNEKLFF.

CDR3 amino acids: CASSFLLGGGATDTQYF. In DNA, the CDR3 is TGTGCCAGCAGCTTCCTCCTGGGCGGGGGGGCCACAGATACGCAGTATTTT. This chain links TRBV13 with TRBJ2-3, with TRBD2 matching over 9 bases. CDR1 and CDR2 from the germline V gene are PRHDT and FYEKMQ (reference sequence). The ends lost 3 bases at V and 2 bases at J; junction bases unmatched: 9. This CDR3 has 17 residues.

This chain connects TRBV2 to TRBJ2-1; TRBD2 matches at 13 bases. The CDR3 is 15 residues long. Germline trimming cut 6 bases from V and 7 bases from J; bases unmatched to any gene: 6. Germline CDR1 reads SNHLY; CDR2 reads FYNNEI. CDR3 DNA sequence: TGTGCCAGCAGGGAGACTAGCGGGGGGTGGAATGAGCAGTTCTTC. Translated, it gives CASRETSGGWNEQFF.

This chain connects TRBV14 to TRBJ2-5; D is undetermined. Per the germline V gene, CDR1 is SGHDN and CDR2 is FVKESK. The ends were cut back, 0 bases at V and 1 base at J, with 9 bases in the middle. The CDR3 is made up of 15 amino acids. CDR3 DNA: TGTGCCAGCAGCCAAGAAAACAGTATCCAAGAGACCCAGTACTTC. Encoded protein: CASSQENSIQETQYF.

The chain couples TRBV7-2 to TRBJ2-3; D remains ambiguous. Germline CDR1 reads SGHTA; CDR2 reads FQGNSA. The CDR3 spans 12 residues. V was cut by 8 bases and J by 0 bases, with 6 bases left in between. The CDR3 DNA follows: TGTGCCAGCTTTCCGAGCACAGATACGCAGTATTTT. Amino acid sequence: CASFPSTDTQYF. The full variable domain, in which reference TRBV7-2 and TRBJ2-3 provide the parts outside the CDR3, is GAGVSQSPSNKVTEKGKDVELRCDPISGHTALYWYRQSLGQGLEFLIYFQGNSAPDKSGLPSDRFSAERTGGSVSTLTIQRTQQEDSAVYLCASFPSTDTQYFGPGTRLTVL.

The genes are TRBV5-1 and TRBJ2-7, with TRBD2 identical over 10 bases. With V trimmed by 2 bases and J by 5 bases, 4 bases remained unmatched. The germline V gene encodes CDR1 SGHRS and CDR2 YFSETQ. This CDR3 has 14 amino acids. CDR3 loop: CASSLAGGLDEQYF. The CDR3 coding sequence is TGCGCCAGCAGCTTAGCGGGGGGGCTTGACGAGCAGTACTTC.

The chain joins TRBV30 to TRBJ1-1, with 9 bases that match TRBD1. Germline V gives CDR1 GTSNPN, CDR2 SVGIG (reference sequence). V shed 4 bases, J shed 6 bases, and the junction held 3 bases outside the gene matches. This CDR3 is built from 12 residues. CDR3 loop: CAWTDRGPEAFF. CDR3 in DNA: TGTGCCTGGACGGACAGGGGCCCTGAAGCTTTCTTT.

This chain connects TRBV7-9 to TRBJ1-2, with D tentatively TRBD1 (5 bases). Germline V gene data show CDR1 as SEHNR and CDR2 as FQNEAQ (reference sequence). The ends were cut back, 4 bases at V and 3 bases at J, with 15 bases in the middle. The CDR3 has 15 amino acids. The CDR3 here is CASSWLGEGYYGYTF. DNA for the CDR3: TGTGCCAGCAGCTGGCTGGGGGAGGGATACTATGGCTACACCTTC.

The rearrangement joins TRBV6-5 to TRBJ1-1, with D possibly TRBD1 on 5 matching bases. Germline CDR1 and CDR2: MNHEY and SVGAGI. Trimming stripped 4 bases from V and 1 base from J, with 16 bases between. The CDR3 sequence is 16 residues long. CDR3 amino acids: CASSSADLQGNTEAFF. In DNA form, the CDR3 reads TGTGCCAGCAGTTCTGCCGACTTGCAGGGGAACACTGAAGCTTTCTTT.

Remarks on this clone: The junction departs from the called germline gene at one end, perhaps through a read error. V is TRBV6-1 and J is TRBJ2-3; 7 nucleotides agree with TRBD2. The germline CDR1 and CDR2 sequences are MNHNS and SASEGT. The CDR3 has 15 residues. Here the CDR3 reads CASREGRSGVNTQYF. CDR3 in DNA: TGTGCCAGCAGGGAAGGTCGGAGCGGGGTTAATACGCAGTATTTT.

The chain links TRBV9 to TRBJ2-1; tentative D call: TRBD1 (5 bases). Germline V gene lookup returns CDR1 SGDLS and CDR2 YYNGEE. This CDR3 is built from 12 residues. Trimming took off 1 base at V and 8 bases at J, with 7 bases between the two ends. In nucleotides, the CDR3 is TGTGCCAGCAGCGTATCAGGGTATGAGCAGTTCTTC. Encoded protein: CASSVSGYEQFF.

This chain links TRBV7-6 with TRBJ1-1, with 7 bases fitting TRBD1. The germline CDR1 and CDR2 sequences are SGHVS and FNYEAQ. The CDR3 loop spans 16 amino acids. With V trimmed by 0 bases and J by 1 base, 5 bases remained unmatched. The CDR3 DNA sequence: TGTGCCAGCAGCTTAGCGCAACCAGGGGGGAACACTGAAGCTTTCTTT. It translates to CASSLAQPGGNTEAFF. The full variable domain, with the rest looked up from reference TRBV7-6 and TRBJ1-1, is GAGVSQSPRYKVTKRGQDVALRCDPISGHVSLYWYRQALGQGPEFLTYFNYEAQQDKSGLPNDRFSAERPEGSISTLTIQRTEQRDSAMYRCASSLAQPGGNTEAFFGQGTRLTVV.

This clone was counted a single time. The chain has TRBV6-5 and TRBJ2-2; the match to TRBD1 covers 9 bases. V lost 4 bases and J lost 3; bases outside the gene matches: 3. The CDR3 spans 15 residues. Germline CDR1 and CDR2: MNHEY and SVGAGI. The CDR3 loop is CASSSRTGDTGELFF. CDR3 bases: TGTGCCAGCAGTTCTCGGACAGGGGACACCGGGGAGCTGTTTTTT.

Comments on this clone: Relative to the germline gene, one junction end is altered; a read error may explain this. The genes are TRBV7-8 and TRBJ2-1; D ambiguous. Germline CDR1 and CDR2: SGHVS and FQNEAQ. CDR3 length: 18 amino acids. The CDR3 region is CASSLLPNGQSSHNEQFF. The CDR3 coding sequence is TGTGCCAGCAGCTTACTCCCGAATGGCCAGAGCTCCCACAATGAGCAGTTCTTC.

DNA for the CDR3: TGCAGCGTTCTGACAGGCTACGAGCAGTACTTC. This codes for CSVLTGYEQYF. The rearrangement uses TRBV29-1 and TRBJ2-7; D is possibly TRBD1 (6 bases). Trimming removed 5 bases at V and 3 bases at J, with 8 bases between. Germline CDR1 and CDR2: SQVTM and ANQGSEA. The CDR3 consists of 11 residues.

The chain recombines TRBV5-5 with TRBJ1-5; D remains unclear. The CDR3 is made up of 16 amino acids. The V end was cut by 0 bases, the J end by 7 bases, with 17 bases between. CDR1 and CDR2 (germline): SGHKS, YYEKEE (reference sequence). The CDR3 DNA reads TGTGCCAGCAGCTTGGCCGCCACACGGCAGGACCAGCCCCAGCATTTT. The encoded protein is CASSLAATRQDQPQHF.

V usage is TRBV7-8 and J usage is TRBJ1-5, with 8 bases identical to TRBD1. CDR3 length equals 15 residues. V trimming: 5 bases; J trimming: 5 bases; junction bases outside the gene matches: 8. Germline CDR1 is SGHVS and CDR2 is FQNEAQ. The CDR3 loop reads CASSRDRGRDQPQHF. In nucleotides, the CDR3 is TGTGCCAGCAGCCGTGACAGGGGTCGGGATCAGCCCCAGCATTTT.

This chain connects TRBV5-6 to TRBJ1-1; D is possibly TRBD1 (5 bases). Trimming left V 0 bases short and J 0 bases short, with 6 bases between. The germline V gene encodes CDR1 SGHDT and CDR2 YYEEEE. The CDR3 covers 14 residues. The CDR3 region is CASSLVGVNTEAFF. The CDR3 nucleotides are TGTGCCAGCAGCTTGGTGGGGGTGAACACTGAAGCTTTCTTT.

This rearrangement joins TRBV13 to TRBJ1-2; D perhaps matches TRBD1 (6 bases). Germline V gene data show CDR1 as PRHDT and CDR2 as FYEKMQ (reference sequence). With 4 bases removed from V and 8 bases from J, the gap between germline ends came to 11 bases. This CDR3 is 12 amino acids long. The CDR3 bases are TGTGCCAGCAGCTACTCAGGGGACGGCTACACCTTC. Amino acid sequence: CASSYSGDGYTF.

The chain links TRBV10-3 to TRBJ2-1, with D perhaps being TRBD1 or TRBD2 (5 bases each). The germline CDR1 and CDR2 sequences are ENHRY and SYGVKD. This CDR3 is 14 amino acids long. This chain's CDR3 is CATGGESSYNEQFF. DNA for the CDR3: TGTGCAACTGGGGGAGAAAGCTCCTACAATGAGCAGTTCTTC.

V usage is TRBV12-5 and J usage is TRBJ2-3, with TRBD1 matching 7 bases. The CDR3 loop spans 14 amino acids. Germline V lookup: CDR1 LGHNT, CDR2 FRNRAP. Trimming at V came to 4 bases and at J to 4 bases, leaving 5 bases not matched to a gene. The CDR3 DNA reads as TGTGCTAGTGGTTCGCCGACAGGGTCAGATACGCAGTATTTT. Translation gives CASGSPTGSDTQYF.

The sample holds one count of this clone. Different DNA sequences within this sample yield the same CDR3. V gene TRBV19 combines with J gene TRBJ1-1; no clear D gene. V lost 3 bases to trimming and J lost 4 bases, with 9 bases between them. Germline assignment: CDR1 LNHDA and CDR2 SQIVND (reference sequence). The CDR3 has 13 residues. The CDR3, as DNA: TGTGCCAGTAGTATTTCTGTATCCACTGAAGCTTTCTTT. Its protein product is CASSISVSTEAFF. The full variable domain, completed using reference TRBV19 and TRBJ1-1, is DGGITQSPKYLFRKEGQNVTLSCEQNLNHDAMYWYRQDPGQGLRLIYYSQIVNDFQKGDIAEGYSVSREKKESFPLTVTSAQKNPTAFYLCASSISVSTEAFFGQGTRLTVV.

The chain's CDR3 is CSVGAQGNTPIGYTF. For the CDR3, the DNA is TGCAGCGTTGGAGCTCAGGGGAATACTCCTATTGGCTACACCTTC. This rearrangement joins TRBV29-1 to TRBJ1-2; TRBD1 is a possible D gene (6 bases). CDR3 length equals 15 residues. The germline CDR1 and CDR2 sequences are SQVTM and ANQGSEA. With 4 bases removed from V and 7 bases from J, the gap between germline ends came to 22 bases.

The gene calls are TRBV29-1 and TRBJ2-1; 7 positions agree with TRBD1. Trimming at V came to 6 bases and at J to 8 bases, leaving 7 bases not matched to a gene. This CDR3 spans 12 amino acids. Germline CDR1 and CDR2: SQVTM and ANQGSEA. The CDR3 DNA follows: TGCAGCGTCGACAGGGATTCGGATGAGCAGTTCTTC. Translated, it gives CSVDRDSDEQFF.

This chain uses TRBV20-1 with TRBJ2-5; no definite D call. The CDR3 is 10 amino acids. The V end was cut by 2 bases, the J end by 2 bases, with 0 bases between. Germline lookup yields CDR1 DFQATT and CDR2 SNEGSKA (reference sequence). CDR3 protein: CSARQETQYF. The DNA for the CDR3 is TGCAGTGCTAGACAAGAGACCCAGTACTTC.

The J gene is TRBJ2-1, the V gene TRBV6-6, with D uncertain. V dropped 6 bases and J dropped 8 bases, with 14 bases sitting between them. Germline V gene data show CDR1 as MNHNY and CDR2 as SVGAGI (reference sequence). This CDR3 has 13 residues. The CDR3 reads CASSQFATDEQFF. The CDR3 bases are TGTGCCAGCAGCCAATTCGCTACGGATGAGCAGTTCTTC.

The V call is TRBV30, the J call TRBJ1-1; 9 bases fit TRBD1. J gave up 0 bases and V 7 bases, and 12 bases lay outside the gene matches. The CDR3 is made up of 16 amino acids. Germline loops: CDR1 GTSNPN, CDR2 SVGIG (reference sequence). The CDR3 nucleotides read TGTGCCTTACAACTACTGACAGGGGGTCTGAACACTGAAGCTTTCTTT. Translation gives CALQLLTGGLNTEAFF.

V and J are TRBV2 and TRBJ2-7; D uncertain. Germline V gives CDR1 SNHLY, CDR2 FYNNEI. CDR3 length: 12 amino acids. V lost 2 bases and J lost 5, with 7 bases in between. In DNA, the CDR3 is TGTGCCAGCAGTGAATTAGGCAACGAGCAGTACTTC. It codes for CASSELGNEQYF.

The CDR3 coding sequence is TGTGCCAGCAGTCCCGCCGGACAGGGAGGGGAGACCCAGTACTTC. It codes for CASSPAGQGGETQYF. The chain employs TRBV27 and TRBJ2-5, with TRBD1 as a possible D gene (8 bases). Germline loops: CDR1 MNHEY, CDR2 SMNVEV (reference sequence). This CDR3 is 15 amino acids long. The ends were cut back, 5 bases at V and 5 bases at J, with 18 bases in the middle.

CDR3 in amino acids: CASSYSSDTQYF. The CDR3, as DNA: TGTGCCAGCAGCTACAGCTCAGATACGCAGTATTTT. The gene calls are TRBV7-6 and TRBJ2-3; D not certain. Trimming took 4 bases from V and 4 from J, leaving 6 bases between them. Looked up from germline, CDR1 is SGHVS and CDR2 is FNYEAQ. The CDR3 covers 12 residues.